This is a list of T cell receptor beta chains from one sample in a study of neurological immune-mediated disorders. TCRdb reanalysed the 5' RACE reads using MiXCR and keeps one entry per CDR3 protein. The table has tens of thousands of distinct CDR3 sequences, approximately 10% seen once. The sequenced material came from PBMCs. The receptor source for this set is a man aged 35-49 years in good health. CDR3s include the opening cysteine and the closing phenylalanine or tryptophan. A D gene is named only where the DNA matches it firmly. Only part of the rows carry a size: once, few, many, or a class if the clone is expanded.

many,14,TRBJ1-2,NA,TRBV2,CASTEGAGVYGYTF,TGTGCCAGCACCGAAGGGGCAGGGGTCTATGGCTACACCTTC
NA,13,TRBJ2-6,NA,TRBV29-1,CSVDSSGANVLTF,TGCAGCGTGGACAGCTCTGGGGCCAACGTCCTGACTTTC
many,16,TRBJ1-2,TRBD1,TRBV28,CASSPPYGTVDYGYTF,TGTGCCAGCAGTCCCCCCTACGGGACAGTCGACTATGGCTACACCTTC
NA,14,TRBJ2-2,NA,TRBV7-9,CASSLSSNTGELFF,TGTGCCAGCAGCTTATCCTCGAACACCGGGGAGCTGTTTTTT
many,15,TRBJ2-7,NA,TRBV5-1,CASSLGIESGYEQYF,TGCGCCAGCAGCTTGGGGATAGAGAGCGGCTACGAGCAGTACTTC
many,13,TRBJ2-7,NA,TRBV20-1,CSARAFSLYEQYF,TGCAGTGCTAGAGCGTTCTCCCTTTACGAGCAGTACTTC
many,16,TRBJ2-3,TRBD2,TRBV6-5,CASSYSVLAGVDTQYF,TGTGCCAGCAGTTACTCTGTGCTAGCGGGTGTAGATACGCAGTATTTT
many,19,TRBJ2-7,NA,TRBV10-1,CASSDPPAGKGGGKGEQYF,TGCGCCAGCAGTGATCCCCCTGCCGGGAAAGGAGGGGGAAAGGGCGAGCAGTACTTC
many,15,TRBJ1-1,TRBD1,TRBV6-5,CASSSKQGRNTEAFF,TGTGCCAGCAGTTCAAAACAGGGGCGGAACACTGAAGCTTTCTTT
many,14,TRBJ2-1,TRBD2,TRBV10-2,CASSGLAGAPEQFF,TGCGCCAGCAGTGGACTAGCGGGAGCTCCTGAGCAGTTCTTC
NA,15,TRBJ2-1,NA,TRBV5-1,CASSLEGWGYNEQFF,TGCGCCAGCAGCTTGGAAGGGTGGGGCTACAATGAGCAGTTCTTC
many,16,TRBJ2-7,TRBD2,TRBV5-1,CASSLFGGVPTYEQYF,TGCGCCAGCAGCTTGTTTGGGGGGGTACCAACCTACGAGCAGTACTTC
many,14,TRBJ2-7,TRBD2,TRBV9,CASSPLGGGYEQYF,TGTGCCAGCAGCCCTTTGGGGGGGGGATACGAGCAGTACTTC
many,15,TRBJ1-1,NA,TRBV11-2,CASSSEAGYYTEAFF,TGTGCCAGCAGTTCTGAGGCAGGGTATTACACTGAAGCTTTCTTT
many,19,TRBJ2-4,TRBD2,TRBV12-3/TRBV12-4,CASSLRLAGGSYAKNIQYF,TGTGCCAGCAGTTTGCGACTAGCGGGAGGGTCGTATGCCAAAAACATTCAGTACTTC
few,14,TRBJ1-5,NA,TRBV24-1,CATSAAGAVQPQHF,TGTGCCACCAGTGCTGCAGGGGCGGTTCAGCCCCAGCATTTT
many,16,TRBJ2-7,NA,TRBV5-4,CASSFGGGPRSYEQYF,TGTGCCAGCAGCTTTGGGGGGGGCCCCCGCTCCTACGAGCAGTACTTC
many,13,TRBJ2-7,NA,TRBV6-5,CASRPDSSYEQYF,TGTGCCAGCAGACCCGACTCCTCCTACGAGCAGTACTTC
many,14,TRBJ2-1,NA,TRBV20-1,CSAGRGYVRDEQFF,TGCAGTGCCGGTAGGGGTTATGTTAGGGATGAGCAGTTCTTC
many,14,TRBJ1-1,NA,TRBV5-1,CASSLAQVPAEAFF,TGCGCCAGCAGCTTGGCCCAGGTTCCTGCTGAAGCTTTCTTT
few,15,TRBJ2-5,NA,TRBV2,CASRIGQTAAETQYF,TGTGCCAGCAGAATCGGTCAGACGGCGGCAGAGACCCAGTACTTC
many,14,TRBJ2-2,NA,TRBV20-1,CSALFPGRTGELFF,TGCAGTGCTCTCTTCCCGGGTCGCACCGGGGAGCTGTTTTTT